Listed below are T cell receptor beta chains from one sample, sequenced in a study of blood T cells in healthy people across ages. TCRdb re-called the 5' RACE reads through MiXCR, storing one row per CDR3 protein. The data contain roughly 1.6 million distinct CDR3 sequences, about 31% of them singletons. Sequenced material: blood. Receptor source: a woman under 40 in good health. Each CDR3 is given with its conserved first and last residue. The order of the fields is D gene, clone size, V gene, J gene, CDR3 protein, CDR3 DNA. A D gene is named only where the DNA matches it firmly. Clone size, where shown, is once, few, many, or a class for clones that have expanded.

TRBD2	NA	TRBV20-1	TRBJ2-5	CSARDQLGVAGASWETQYF	TGCAGTGCTAGAGATCAACTAGGGGTAGCGGGAGCTTCCTGGGAGACCCAGTACTTC
NA	NA	TRBV19	TRBJ1-2	CARDLRSYTF	TGTGCCAGAGACCTCCGGAGCTACACCTTC
NA	few	TRBV20-1	TRBJ2-5	CSARVPKAGTKQETQYF	TGCAGTGCTAGAGTTCCCAAAGCGGGGACAAAACAAGAGACCCAGTACTTC
TRBD2	NA	TRBV13	TRBJ2-1	CASSPFLGAGASGSSNEQFF	TGTGCCAGCAGTCCATTTCTGGGGGCCGGGGCTAGCGGGAGCTCTAATGAGCAGTTCTTC
NA	few	TRBV20-1	TRBJ2-5	CSAPPSWGARKETQYF	TGCAGTGCTCCTCCCTCATGGGGGGCAAGAAAGGAGACCCAGTACTTC
NA	many	TRBV7-2	TRBJ2-7	CASDGGYEQYF	TGTGCCAGCGATGGGGGCTACGAGCAGTACTTC
NA	NA	TRBV7-9	TRBJ2-3	CASSRQVSDTQYF	TGTGCCAGCAGCCGACAGGTTTCAGATACGCAGTATTTT
TRBD2	NA	TRBV20-1	TRBJ2-3	CSARGLAGSGHTQYF	TGCAGTGCTAGAGGACTAGCGGGAAGCGGGCATACGCAGTATTTT
NA	NA	TRBV5-1	TRBJ1-2	CASSLAQGEGYTF	TGCGCCAGCAGCTTGGCACAGGGAGAAGGCTACACCTTC
NA	many	TRBV27	TRBJ2-7	CASRGLSYEQYF	TGTGCCAGCAGGGGGCTCTCCTACGAGCAGTACTTC
NA	NA	TRBV12-3/TRBV12-4	TRBJ2-7	CASSLDSGDYEQYF	TGTGCCAGCAGTTTAGACTCAGGGGACTACGAGCAGTACTTC
NA	NA	TRBV28	TRBJ1-2	CASSLLAWPNYGYTF	TGTGCCAGCAGTTTACTGGCCTGGCCTAACTATGGCTACACCTTC
NA	NA	TRBV9	TRBJ2-3	CAGSVGTLDGGADTQYF	TGTGCCGGCAGCGTGGGGACCTTGGACGGGGGCGCAGATACGCAGTATTTT
NA	few	TRBV9	TRBJ2-1	CASKNGAHNEQFF	TGTGCCAGCAAGAACGGGGCCCACAATGAGCAGTTCTTC
TRBD2	few	TRBV3-1	TRBJ2-3	CASSRPTLAGTADTQYF	TGTGCCAGCAGCCGCCCAACCCTAGCGGGGACGGCAGATACGCAGTATTTT
NA	few	TRBV7-3	TRBJ1-1	CASSFLRNTEAFF	TGTGCCAGCAGCTTTCTCAGGAACACTGAAGCTTTCTTT
NA	few	TRBV28	TRBJ1-1	CASSLTQGPNTEAFF	TGTGCCAGCAGTCTAACACAGGGACCGAACACTGAAGCTTTCTTT
NA	NA	TRBV29-1	TRBJ2-1	CSVRTESSYNEQFF	TGCAGCGTCCGGACAGAGAGCTCCTACAATGAGCAGTTCTTC
NA	few	TRBV5-1	TRBJ2-6	CASSLGSTGANVLTF	TGCGCCAGCAGCCTCGGGAGCACTGGGGCCAACGTCCTGACTTTC
NA	few	TRBV11-2	TRBJ2-1	CASSLDLKGDEQFF	TGTGCCAGCAGCTTAGATCTTAAGGGGGATGAGCAGTTCTTC
TRBD1	NA	TRBV20-1	TRBJ2-5	CSAETPDRGMGETQYF	TGCAGTGCCGAAACTCCGGACAGGGGGATGGGGGAGACCCAGTACTTC
NA	few	TRBV20-1	TRBJ2-1	CSALSPRGGPSYNEQFF	TGCAGTGCCCTCTCACCCCGAGGGGGGCCCTCCTACAATGAGCAGTTCTTC
NA	NA	TRBV5-4	TRBJ2-3	CASSSEPSQYF	TGTGCCAGCAGCTCGGAACCTTCGCAGTATTTT
NA	few	TRBV27	TRBJ2-1	CASGRGRVNEQFF	TGTGCCAGCGGACGGGGGCGCGTAAATGAGCAGTTCTTC
NA	few	TRBV6-1	TRBJ2-6	CASSEGSSGANVLTF	TGTGCCAGCAGTGAAGGGAGTTCTGGGGCCAACGTCCTGACTTTC
TRBD2	NA	TRBV20-1	TRBJ2-5	CSASGREGETQYF	TGCAGTGCTAGTGGGCGGGAGGGAGAGACCCAGTACTTC
NA	NA	TRBV9	TRBJ2-5	CASSVEGGRGNDERYF	TGTGCCAGCAGCGTAGAGGGGGGGAGAGGGAACGACGAGCGGTACTTC
NA	few	TRBV29-1	TRBJ2-7	CSVGDRYEQYF	TGCAGCGTGGGGGACCGCTACGAGCAGTACTTC
NA	many	TRBV29-1	TRBJ2-6	CSVEASGANVLTF	TGCAGCGTTGAAGCCTCTGGGGCCAACGTCCTGACTTTC
TRBD2	NA	TRBV20-1	TRBJ2-1	CSESGGASYNEQFF	TGCAGTGAAAGCGGGGGGGCCTCCTACAATGAGCAGTTCTTC
NA	NA	TRBV3-1	TRBJ2-1	CASSQDLGQIYNEQFF	TGTGCCAGCAGCCAAGATCTTGGACAGATCTACAATGAGCAGTTCTTC
TRBD1	NA	TRBV6-2/TRBV6-3	TRBJ2-7	CASSGTDDYEQYF	TGTGCCAGCAGTGGGACAGACGACTACGAGCAGTACTTC
NA	NA	TRBV9	TRBJ2-5	CASAGASQETQYF	TGTGCCAGCGCGGGGGCCTCCCAAGAGACCCAGTACTTC
NA	NA	TRBV20-1	TRBJ1-4	CSARDWDEKLFF	TGCAGTGCTAGAGATTGGGATGAAAAACTGTTTTTT
NA	NA	TRBV4-2	TRBJ1-2	CASSQESPPSGYTF	TGTGCCAGCAGCCAAGAAAGTCCCCCAAGCGGCTACACCTTC
NA	few	TRBV6-1	TRBJ1-1	CASSEVNRAPNTEAFF	TGTGCCAGCAGTGAAGTAAACAGGGCGCCGAACACCGAAGCTTTCTTT
NA	NA	TRBV27	TRBJ2-2	CASNSDGELFF	TGTGCCAGCAACTCTGACGGGGAGCTGTTTTTT
TRBD2	NA	TRBV20-1	TRBJ2-3	CSSTGTSRSDTQYF	TGCAGCAGTACCGGGACTAGCAGATCAGATACGCAGTATTTT
TRBD1	NA	TRBV5-1	TRBJ2-7	CASREGGIYEQYF	TGCGCCAGCAGAGAAGGGGGCATCTACGAGCAGTACTTC
NA	NA	TRBV5-1	TRBJ2-2	CASSTQISVPGELFF	TGCGCCAGCAGCACCCAAATCTCGGTCCCCGGGGAGCTGTTTTTT
NA	few	TRBV21-1	TRBJ1-2	CASGKQGFGGYTF	TGTGCCAGCGGGAAACAGGGATTCGGTGGCTACACCTTC
TRBD1	NA	TRBV11-1	TRBJ1-2	CASRPTGGHGYTF	TGTGCCAGCAGACCCACAGGGGGTCATGGCTACACCTTC
NA	NA	TRBV7-2	TRBJ2-7	CTSSLGVAGSSYEQYF	TGTACCAGCAGCTTAGGTGTGGCGGGGAGCTCCTACGAGCAGTACTTC
TRBD2	NA	TRBV7-9	TRBJ2-1	CASSFYPLAGAREQFF	TGTGCCAGCAGCTTTTACCCACTAGCGGGAGCCCGGGAGCAGTTCTTC
NA	NA	TRBV9	TRBJ2-3	CASSVDGHTDTQCF	TGTGCCAGCAGCGTAGACGGGCACACAGATACGCAGTGTTTT
NA	NA	TRBV5-1	TRBJ1-1	CASSWWESNTEAFF	TGCGCCAGCAGCTGGTGGGAATCGAACACTGAAGCTTTCTTT
NA	NA	TRBV5-1	TRBJ2-1	CASSLTIGRNEQFF	TGCGCCAGCAGCCTGACGATAGGAAGGAATGAGCAGTTCTTC
NA	NA	TRBV5-1	TRBJ2-7	CASSFGPLSSYERYF	TGCGCCAGCAGCTTTGGCCCCCTCAGCTCCTACGAGCGGTACTTC
NA	NA	TRBV14	TRBJ2-1	CASSQGVGVLSGEQFF	TGTGCCAGCAGCCAAGGGGTAGGAGTTCTGAGCGGTGAGCAGTTCTTC
NA	NA	TRBV29-1	TRBJ1-5	CSVQDTINRPQHF	TGCAGCGTGCAAGATACGATCAATCGGCCCCAGCATTTT
NA	few	TRBV20-1	TRBJ2-5	CSARWGARETQYF	TGCAGTGCTAGATGGGGGGCGCGGGAGACCCAGTACTTC
NA	few	TRBV2	TRBJ2-7	CASSEYSDNSYEQYF	TGTGCCAGCAGTGAATACTCAGATAACTCCTACGAGCAGTACTTC
TRBD2	NA	TRBV7-3	TRBJ2-1	CASSLIAGAFDGQFF	TGTGCCAGCAGCTTAATAGCGGGAGCGTTCGACGGGCAGTTCTTC